The T cell receptor beta chain under discussion was sequenced for a study of cytomegalovirus exposure and HLA in healthy donors. Findings of the study overall: The study dropped some indistinguishable V segments, TRBV6-2 and TRBV6-3 among them. A later analysis, which compared TCR beta chains of equal frequency, found the HLA-associated ones more clonally expanded. Per a prior analysis, the majority of TCR beta V segments were productive roughly 90% or roughly 30% of the time.

Both 60 Vbeta primers and 13 Jbeta primers went into the PCR. The protocol was immunoSEQ multiplex PCR, while the TCRdb copy is restricted to in-frame clones and leaves out a portion. The table lists about 140,000 clones, over 55% of them singletons, with roughly 2% in the top ten. CDR3 length: 15 amino acids. V shed 4 bases, J shed 6 bases, and the junction held 5 bases outside the gene matches. The germline CDR1 and CDR2 sequences are SGHTA and FQGNSA. As concerns this clone: Its antigen is unknown.

The sequencing input was PBMCs. The chain has TRBV7-2 and TRBJ1-5, with 11 bases lining up with TRBD1. The TCR comes from a man aged 40-49 years in good health and CMV-seronegative. In DNA form, the CDR3 reads TGTGCCAGCAGCTGGGACAGGGGGAATGGTCAGCCCCAGCATTTT. It translates to CASSWDRGNGQPQHF.